The rows below give T cell receptor beta chains drawn from one sample of a study of T cell responses to AZD1222 COVID-19 vaccine. Profiled with immunoSEQ multiplex PCR; TCRdb holds only in-frame clones, not every one. This repertoire shows approximately 110,000 clones, about 91% found once; its top ten account for approximately 40%. The sequencing used peripheral blood, collected 28 days after the second AZD1222 dose. The receptors originated from an adult who received the AZD1222 COVID-19 vaccine. CDR3s include the opening cysteine and the closing phenylalanine or tryptophan. The D gene is left open where the match is weak. Clone size is given for some rows only: seen once, a few or many times, or a class if the clone is expanded.

CDR3 protein	CDR3 DNA	clone size	V gene	J gene	D gene
CASSLEGRGTDQPQHF	TGTGCCAGCAGCTTGGAGGGCAGGGGGACCGATCAGCCCCAGCATTTT	.	TRBV5-8	TRBJ1-5	TRBD1
CASSLGGGSLVNEQFF	TGTGCCAGCAGCTTAGGGGGCGGGAGTTTGGTTAATGAGCAGTTCTTC	.	TRBV7-2	TRBJ2-1	TRBD2
CASSLARGESYTQYF	TGTGCCAGCAGCTTAGCGCGCGGGGAGTCGTATACGCAGTATTTT	.	TRBV7-8	TRBJ2-3	.
CASSPRTGELFF	TGCGCCAGCAGCCCTCGGACCGGGGAGCTGTTTTTT	.	TRBV4-1	TRBJ2-2	.
CASRREIDTGELFF	TGTGCCAGCAGAAGGGAGATCGACACCGGGGAGCTGTTTTTT	.	TRBV3-1/TRBV3-2	TRBJ2-2	.
CASSLSVGVTGELFF	TGCGCCAGCAGCTTGTCCGTGGGAGTTACCGGGGAGCTGTTTTTT	.	TRBV5-1	TRBJ2-2	.
CASSYRRALGTDTQYF	TGCGCCAGCAGCTACCGAAGGGCCCTAGGCACAGATACGCAGTATTTT	.	TRBV5-1	TRBJ2-3	.
CASTRGLAREETQYF	TGTGCCAGCACCCGTGGACTAGCGCGAGAAGAGACCCAGTACTTC	.	TRBV7-6	TRBJ2-5	TRBD2
CASSAHREWGTEAFF	TGTGCCAGCAGTGCCCACAGGGAGTGGGGCACTGAAGCTTTCTTT	.	TRBV28	TRBJ1-1	.
CASSPWPGQTNEQYF	TGTGCCAGCAGTCCCTGGCCGGGACAGACGAACGAGCAGTACTTC	.	TRBV27	TRBJ2-7	TRBD1
CASSPTSGGFYEQYF	TGTGCCAGCAGCCCGACTAGCGGGGGCTTCTACGAGCAGTACTTC	.	TRBV2	TRBJ2-7	TRBD2
CASSPAGDSGANVLTF	TGTGCCAGCAGCCCCGCAGGTGATTCTGGGGCCAACGTCCTGACTTTC	.	TRBV7-9	TRBJ2-6	.
CASSSRGITNEKLFF	TGCGCCAGCAGCTCCCGAGGCATAACTAATGAAAAACTGTTTTTT	.	TRBV5-1	TRBJ1-4	.
CASKGGNTGELFF	TGTGCCAGTAAGGGGGGGAACACCGGGGAGCTGTTTTTT	.	TRBV9	TRBJ2-2	.
CASSLDGTGNQPQHF	TGCGCCAGCAGCTTGGACGGGACAGGGAATCAGCCCCAGCATTTT	.	TRBV5-1	TRBJ1-5	TRBD1
CAISGKQGSYEQYF	TGTGCCATCAGTGGAAAACAGGGCTCCTACGAGCAGTACTTC	.	TRBV10-3	TRBJ2-7	.
CASSSATPSSYEQYF	TGTGCCAGCAGTTCCGCAACTCCGAGCTCCTACGAGCAGTACTTC	.	TRBV28	TRBJ2-7	.
CASSFSRVSYNEQFF	TGTGCCAGCAGTTTCTCGCGGGTCTCCTACAATGAGCAGTTCTTC	.	TRBV27	TRBJ2-1	.
CASSREGSKNIQYF	TGCGCCAGCAGCCGCGAGGGGTCCAAAAACATTCAGTACTTC	once	TRBV4-1	TRBJ2-4	.
CAWDRVKTGELFF	TGTGCCTGGGACAGGGTAAAAACCGGGGAGCTGTTTTTT	.	TRBV30	TRBJ2-2	TRBD1
CASSLKWTASTDTQYF	TGCGCCAGCAGCTTGAAGTGGACAGCGAGCACAGATACGCAGTATTTT	.	TRBV5-1	TRBJ2-3	.
CASSIRDRDADTQYF	TGTGCCAGCAGTATCAGGGACAGGGATGCAGATACGCAGTATTTT	.	TRBV25-1	TRBJ2-3	TRBD1
CASSLLSGVGNTIYF	TGTGCCAGCAGCTTATTATCAGGGGTTGGAAACACCATATATTTT	.	TRBV7-2	TRBJ1-3	.
CAWSRRDGYGYTF	TGTGCCTGGAGTCGTCGGGACGGCTATGGCTACACCTTC	.	TRBV30	TRBJ1-2	.
CASSLSVWAANTEAFF	TGTGCCAGCAGCTTATCAGTGTGGGCAGCGAACACTGAAGCTTTCTTT	.	TRBV7-2	TRBJ1-1	.
CASSLVPNNQPQHF	TGTGCCAGCTCACTAGTCCCTAATAATCAGCCCCAGCATTTT	.	TRBV18	TRBJ1-5	.
CASSQDRVIVGELFF	TGCGCCAGCAGCCAAGATCGGGTTATCGTCGGGGAGCTGTTTTTT	.	TRBV4-1	TRBJ2-2	.
CASSLKREASGYEQYF	TGTGCCAGCAGCCTCAAGCGAGAGGCTAGCGGCTACGAGCAGTACTTC	once	TRBV2	TRBJ2-7	TRBD2
CSASTQNNSPLHF	TGCAGTGCTAGTACACAGAATAATTCACCCCTCCACTTT	.	TRBV20-1	TRBJ1-6	.
CASSGSGQGFYEQYF	TGTGCCAGTTCGGGGTCGGGACAGGGCTTCTACGAGCAGTACTTC	.	TRBV19	TRBJ2-7	TRBD1
CASSLARDRGLDTQYF	TGTGCCAGCAGCTTAGCCCGGGACAGGGGGCTAGATACGCAGTATTTT	.	TRBV7-3	TRBJ2-3	TRBD1
CASRDSRSYEQYF	TGTGCCAGCAGGGATAGCCGTTCCTACGAGCAGTACTTC	.	TRBV28	TRBJ2-7	.
CASSSRGLAGVDNEQFF	TGTGCCAGCAGTTCTCGGGGACTAGCGGGAGTAGACAATGAGCAGTTCTTC	.	TRBV6-8	TRBJ2-1	TRBD2
CASSLAWGGLNEQFF	TGTGCCAGCAGCTTAGCCTGGGGGGGACTTAATGAGCAGTTCTTC	.	TRBV11-3	TRBJ2-1	TRBD2
CASSGGGTTYNEQFF	TGCGCCAGCAGTGGGGGAGGGACAACCTACAATGAGCAGTTCTTC	.	TRBV5-1	TRBJ2-1	.
CASSPRGQAYEQYF	TGTGCCAGCAGCCCCCGAGGACAGGCCTACGAGCAGTACTTC	.	TRBV7-2	TRBJ2-7	TRBD1
CASSFAGGGGYGYTF	TGCGCCAGCAGCTTCGCAGGAGGAGGCGGCTATGGCTACACCTTC	.	TRBV5-1	TRBJ1-2	.
CASSTPGQGAYNEQFF	TGTGCCAGCAGCACACCGGGACAGGGGGCCTACAATGAGCAGTTCTTC	.	TRBV11-2	TRBJ2-1	TRBD1
CASSLTADYEQYF	TGCGCCAGCAGCTTGACCGCCGACTACGAGCAGTACTTC	.	TRBV5-1	TRBJ2-7	.
CASSLTSGTAGELFF	TGCGCCAGCAGCTTGACTAGCGGGACGGCCGGGGAGCTGTTTTTT	.	TRBV5-1	TRBJ2-2	TRBD2
CASSLSKGSYNEQFF	TGTGCCAGCAGCTTATCCAAGGGCTCCTACAATGAGCAGTTCTTC	.	TRBV11-2	TRBJ2-1	.
CASSEPGATEAFF	TGCGCCAGCAGTGAGCCAGGGGCCACTGAAGCTTTCTTT	few	TRBV10-1	TRBJ1-1	.
CAWSVMGDGEAFF	TGTGCCTGGAGTGTAATGGGGGATGGTGAAGCTTTCTTT	once	TRBV30	TRBJ1-1	.
CASSVVERQGQLVQPQHF	TGTGCCAGCAGCGTAGTGGAGAGGCAGGGCCAATTGGTTCAGCCCCAGCATTTT	.	TRBV9	TRBJ1-5	.
CASSQSGSYEQYF	TGTGCCAGCAGCCAGTCCGGCTCATACGAGCAGTACTTC	once	TRBV4-2	TRBJ2-7	.
CASSRGLAGAWELFF	TGTGCCAGCAGCCGAGGACTAGCGGGGGCTTGGGAGCTGTTTTTT	.	TRBV7-3	TRBJ2-2	TRBD2
CASSKSRGECTEAFF	TGTGCCAGCAGCAAAAGCCGGGGGGAGTGCACTGAAGCTTTCTTT	.	TRBV21-1	TRBJ1-1	.
CASSLALAGARGTGELFF	TGTGCCAGTAGCCTCGCCCTAGCGGGGGCCCGTGGCACCGGGGAGCTGTTTTTT	few	TRBV19	TRBJ2-2	TRBD2
CASTRQPDGETQYF	TGTGCCAGCACCCGACAACCTGACGGGGAGACCCAGTACTTC	.	TRBV10-3	TRBJ2-5	.
CASNYPLAAYEQYF	TGTGCCAGCAACTACCCTCTAGCGGCCTACGAGCAGTACTTC	.	TRBV6-5	TRBJ2-7	TRBD2
CASSLKRELGNEQFF	TGCGCCAGCAGCTTGAAGCGGGAGTTAGGCAATGAGCAGTTCTTC	.	TRBV5-1	TRBJ2-1	TRBD2
CASRGQGRTDTQYF	TGTGCCAGCAGAGGACAGGGGAGAACAGATACGCAGTATTTT	.	TRBV6-5	TRBJ2-3	TRBD1
CASSQESGHKAFF	TGTGCCAGCAGCCAAGAATCAGGGCATAAAGCTTTCTTT	.	TRBV3-1/TRBV3-2	TRBJ1-1	.
CASSPTGAGELFF	TGTGCCAGCAGCCCGACTGGGGCCGGGGAGCTGTTTTTT	.	TRBV7-9	TRBJ2-2	.
CASSLARVRETQYF	TGTGCCAGCAGCTTAGCAAGGGTCAGGGAGACCCAGTACTTC	.	TRBV7-2	TRBJ2-5	.
CASSSAGGQPQHF	TGTGCCAGCAGCTCCGCCGGGGGGCAGCCCCAGCATTTT	.	TRBV7-3	TRBJ1-5	.
CATSDFTRPNEQFF	TGTGCCACCAGTGATTTTACCCGACCCAATGAGCAGTTCTTC	.	TRBV24-1	TRBJ2-1	.
CASSGTAGNTIYF	TGTGCCAGCAGCGGGACGGCTGGAAACACCATATATTTT	.	TRBV5-6	TRBJ1-3	.
CASRRDSSEPQHF	TGTGCCAGCAGGCGGGACAGTTCAGAGCCCCAGCATTTT	few	TRBV2	TRBJ1-5	TRBD1
CASSGVQPALKNIQYF	TGTGCCAGCAGTGGAGTTCAGCCTGCTTTAAAAAACATTCAGTACTTC	.	TRBV6-1	TRBJ2-4	.